The clone carrying this TCR beta chain has a handful of counts. Antigen: not known. Germline V gene lookup returns CDR1 SQVTM and CDR2 ANQGSEA. The V end was cut by 5 bases, the J end by 6 bases, with 26 bases between. This CDR3 is 17 amino acids long. The data originate from a study of blood T cells in healthy people across ages. Each individual donor underwent a draw of about 9.1 milliliters of peripheral blood. Total RNA was isolated from each sample in quantities of at least 6 micrograms. Study outcomes and limitations: Per million T cells, TCR beta diversity dropped roughly linearly as age increased.

Then a second PCR, running roughly 7 to 11 cycles, was carried out with a sample-barcoded 5' primer and a J-beta primer mix. TCRdb recomputed calls from the 5' RACE reads with MiXCR, one row per CDR3 protein. The repertoire holds fewer than 800,000 distinct CDR3 sequences, 45% to 50% seen once, with roughly 34% in the top ten. V and J are TRBV29-1 and TRBJ2-1; D is tentatively TRBD1 or TRBD2 (5 bases each). The sample taken for sequencing was blood. The clonotype was recovered from a woman aged 60 to 75 in good health. CDR3: CSVNTPLPSGRSNEQFF. The CDR3 DNA reads TGCAGCGTTAACACACCTCTCCCGTCGGGGCGAAGCAATGAGCAGTTCTTC.